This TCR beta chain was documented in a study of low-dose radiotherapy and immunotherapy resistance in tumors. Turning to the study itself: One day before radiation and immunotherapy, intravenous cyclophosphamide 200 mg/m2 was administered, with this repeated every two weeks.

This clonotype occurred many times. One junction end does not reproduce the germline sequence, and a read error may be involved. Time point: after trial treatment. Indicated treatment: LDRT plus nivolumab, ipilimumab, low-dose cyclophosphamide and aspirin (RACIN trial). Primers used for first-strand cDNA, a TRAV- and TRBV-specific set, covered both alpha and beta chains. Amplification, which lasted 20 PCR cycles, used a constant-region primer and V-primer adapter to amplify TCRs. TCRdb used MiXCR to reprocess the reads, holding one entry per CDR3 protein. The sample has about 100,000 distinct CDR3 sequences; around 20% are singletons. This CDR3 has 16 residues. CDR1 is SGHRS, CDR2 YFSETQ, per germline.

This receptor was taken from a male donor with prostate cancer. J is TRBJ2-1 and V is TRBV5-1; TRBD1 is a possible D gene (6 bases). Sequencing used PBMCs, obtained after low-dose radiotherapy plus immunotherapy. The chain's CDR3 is CASGLVGTPSYNEQFF. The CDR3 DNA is TGCGCCAGCGGCTTGGTAGGGACACCCTCCTACAATGAGCAGTTCTTC.